This TCR beta chain was obtained from a study of blood T cell repertoires in COVID-19. Study summary: Spain, Italy and the United States supplied samples that represented acute and convalescent COVID-19. Sample material is recorded as cDNA or gDNA derived from T cells, B-cell-depleted T cells, or PBMCs.

Recruited during active infection, patients (from Seattle) were subsequently followed longitudinally. In the study's own analysis: Researchers report that nucleated cell counts were estimated from reference gene primer amplification. The repertoire was sequenced with immunoSEQ multiplex PCR; TCRdb's copy has only in-frame clones and lacks some. That table furnishes V, J and clone size, whereas the DNA furnished D and trimming. Of 250,000 or so clones in the sample, approximately 90% were seen once. The specimen was peripheral blood. The clonotype comes from a young man with COVID-19, enrolled during active disease.

Here the CDR3 reads CASSQDFMEGAILYEQYF. In DNA, the CDR3 is TGTGCCAGCAGCCAAGATTTTATGGAAGGGGCTATTCTTTACGAGCAGTACTTC. The chain couples TRBV3-1 (or the pseudogene TRBV3-2) to TRBJ2-7; tentative D call: TRBD1 (5 bases). The CDR3 sequence is 18 residues long. CDR1 and CDR2 (germline): LGHDT, YNNKEL (reference sequence). Trimming took off 0 bases at V and 4 bases at J, with 22 bases between the two ends.